This T cell receptor beta chain was captured by sequencing in a study of early T cells in non-severe SARS-CoV-2 infection. Individually, cDNA molecules had unique molecular identifiers attached to them. One entry per CDR3 protein results from TCRdb running MiXCR on the 5' RACE reads. In the table there are just under 65,000 distinct CDR3 sequences, around 6.5% of which are singletons. The source was whole blood, collected at baseline. The receptor was isolated from an adult who was a healthcare worker with PCR-confirmed SARS-CoV-2 infection or an uninfected control (not recorded which).

The CDR3 region is CASSSKGIVPDTQYF. For the CDR3, the DNA is TGTGCCAGCAGCTCCAAGGGGATAGTCCCAGATACGCAGTATTTT. The V and J genes are TRBV11-1 and TRBJ2-3, with D possibly matching TRBD1 (5 bases). The CDR3 has 15 residues. V dropped 4 bases and J dropped 4 bases, with 15 bases sitting between them. Germline V gives CDR1 SGHAT, CDR2 FQDESV (reference sequence).